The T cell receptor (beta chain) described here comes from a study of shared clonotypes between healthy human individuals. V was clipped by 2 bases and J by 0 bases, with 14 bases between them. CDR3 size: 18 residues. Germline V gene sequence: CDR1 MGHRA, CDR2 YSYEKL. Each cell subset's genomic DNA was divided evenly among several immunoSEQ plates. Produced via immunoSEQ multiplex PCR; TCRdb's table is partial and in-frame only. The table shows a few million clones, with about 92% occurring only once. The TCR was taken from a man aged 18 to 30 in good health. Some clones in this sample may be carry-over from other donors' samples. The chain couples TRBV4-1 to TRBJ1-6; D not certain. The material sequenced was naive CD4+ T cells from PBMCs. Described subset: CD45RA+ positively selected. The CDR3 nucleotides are TGCGCCAGCAGCCAATTACCGGCCGAGGGCTCCTATAATTCACCCCTCCACTTT. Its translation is CASSQLPAEGSYNSPLHF.